This TCR beta chain appears in the sequencing data of a study of CD8+CD57+ T cells in acquired aplastic anemia. The junction had 7 bases not matched to a gene; V was cut back by 2 bases and J by 10 bases. The CDR3 runs to 14 residues. Per the germline V gene, CDR1 is KGHDR and CDR2 is SFDVKD. CD8+CD57+ cell expansion, shown by flow cytometry, had occurred in the patients selected for sequencing. This clonotype was observed many times. Genomic DNA was employed as the template in profiling TCR beta VDJ and CDR3. TCRdb processed the reads anew with MiXCR; each CDR3 protein has one entry. The sample yields a few hundred thousand distinct CDR3 sequences, about a third seen once.

Material: sorted CD4+, CD8+, or CD8+CD57+ T cells (not recorded which) from PBMCs. The source is a human donor with aplastic anemia. This chain connects TRBV24-1 to TRBJ2-3; 8 positions agree with TRBD1. The CDR3 bases are TGTGCCACCAGTGATTCGGACGGACAGGGCGCGCAGTATTTT. Encoded protein: CATSDSDGQGAQYF.